Listed below are T cell receptor beta chains from one sample, sequenced in a study of regulatory T cells in long-lasting Graves disease. TCRdb used MiXCR to reprocess the multiplex PCR reads, holding one entry per CDR3 protein. The top ten hold under 20% of the sample, which has approximately 400,000 distinct CDR3 sequences, about 12% seen once. These data also featured in a second study, about T cells in Graves' hyperthyroidism and ophthalmopathy.

Here the sequenced sample was peripheral blood mononuclear cells (PBMCs), taken at new diagnosis, from a patient treated with antithyroid drugs. All receptors derive from a woman under 30 with Graves disease. The CDR3 runs from the conserved cysteine through the conserved F or W. A D gene is named only where the DNA matches it firmly. Size tells how often a clone was seen (once, few, many) or the class of an expanded clone, and some rows leave it out.

D gene: TRBD1; J gene: TRBJ2-1; V gene: TRBV2; clone size: NA; CDR3 protein: CASSPRPGRGRYNEQFF; CDR3 DNA: TGTGCCAGCAGTCCCCGCCCAGGCAGGGGGCGATACAATGAGCAGTTCTTC
D gene: NA; J gene: TRBJ1-6; V gene: TRBV12-3/TRBV12-4; clone size: many; CDR3 protein: CASSWGSQGYNSPLHF; CDR3 DNA: TGTGCCAGCAGTTGGGGCTCACAGGGTTATAATTCACCCCTCCACTTT
D gene: TRBD2; J gene: TRBJ2-5; V gene: TRBV4-3; clone size: many; CDR3 protein: CASSQEGREQETQYF; CDR3 DNA: TGCGCCAGCAGCCAAGAGGGGCGGGAGCAAGAGACCCAGTACTTC
D gene: NA; J gene: TRBJ2-1; V gene: TRBV7-3; clone size: many; CDR3 protein: CASSYVGGENEQFF; CDR3 DNA: TGCGCCAGCAGCTATGTCGGAGGGGAAAATGAGCAGTTCTTC
D gene: NA; J gene: TRBJ1-2; V gene: TRBV29-1; clone size: NA; CDR3 protein: CSVEGGNGYTF; CDR3 DNA: TGCAGCGTTGAAGGGGGTAATGGCTACACCTTC
D gene: NA; J gene: TRBJ2-5; V gene: TRBV27; clone size: many; CDR3 protein: CASSPGSVQTQYF; CDR3 DNA: TGTGCCAGCAGTCCCGGTTCTGTGCAGACCCAGTACTTC
D gene: TRBD2; J gene: TRBJ2-3; V gene: TRBV24-1; clone size: many; CDR3 protein: CATSDPVAGGLSTDTQYF; CDR3 DNA: TGTGCCACCAGTGATCCAGTAGCGGGAGGGCTGAGCACAGATACGCAGTATTTT
D gene: TRBD1; J gene: TRBJ1-1; V gene: TRBV7-8; clone size: many; CDR3 protein: CASRDHHRGTEAFF; CDR3 DNA: TGTGCCAGCAGAGACCACCACAGGGGCACTGAAGCTTTCTTT
D gene: NA; J gene: TRBJ2-5; V gene: TRBV29-1; clone size: many; CDR3 protein: CSVGRGQRETQYF; CDR3 DNA: TGCAGCGTTGGGCGGGGTCAGAGGGAGACCCAGTACTTC
D gene: NA; J gene: TRBJ1-4; V gene: TRBV6-1; clone size: few; CDR3 protein: CASGTGAYATNEKLFF; CDR3 DNA: TGTGCCAGCGGTACGGGGGCATATGCAACTAATGAAAAACTGTTTTTT
D gene: TRBD1; J gene: TRBJ2-7; V gene: TRBV25-1; clone size: many; CDR3 protein: CASSKGGAYEQYF; CDR3 DNA: TGTGCCAGCAGTAAAGGGGGCGCATACGAGCAGTACTTC
D gene: TRBD2; J gene: TRBJ2-5; V gene: TRBV9; clone size: few; CDR3 protein: CASSLAGVVAETQYF; CDR3 DNA: TGTGCCAGCAGCCTCGCGGGAGTTGTAGCAGAGACCCAGTACTTC
D gene: NA; J gene: TRBJ2-3; V gene: TRBV12-3/TRBV12-4; clone size: many; CDR3 protein: CASSLVAGEDTQYF; CDR3 DNA: TGTGCCAGCAGTTTAGTAGCAGGGGAGGATACGCAGTATTTT
D gene: TRBD1; J gene: TRBJ2-2; V gene: TRBV6-5; clone size: many; CDR3 protein: CASSSRTGPVPGELFF; CDR3 DNA: TGTGCCAGCAGTTCACGGACAGGCCCGGTTCCCGGGGAGCTGTTTTTT
D gene: NA; J gene: TRBJ2-3; V gene: TRBV20-1; clone size: many; CDR3 protein: CSATHLRTNTDTQYF; CDR3 DNA: TGCAGTGCTACTCACCTCCGGACGAACACAGATACGCAGTATTTT
D gene: TRBD1; J gene: TRBJ1-4; V gene: TRBV7-9; clone size: many; CDR3 protein: CASSFLRDRGAEKLFF; CDR3 DNA: TGTGCCAGCAGCTTTCTCCGGGACAGGGGAGCTGAAAAACTGTTTTTT
D gene: TRBD1; J gene: TRBJ2-7; V gene: TRBV7-9; clone size: few; CDR3 protein: CATEPGQGLSYEQYF; CDR3 DNA: TGTGCCACCGAACCGGGACAGGGGTTATCTTACGAGCAGTACTTC
D gene: TRBD2; J gene: TRBJ2-1; V gene: TRBV7-2; clone size: few; CDR3 protein: CASSLELAGGKVNEQFF; CDR3 DNA: TGTGCCAGCAGCTTAGAGCTAGCGGGAGGGAAGGTCAATGAGCAGTTCTTC
D gene: NA; J gene: TRBJ2-2; V gene: TRBV12-3/TRBV12-4; clone size: many; CDR3 protein: CASSLKNTGELFF; CDR3 DNA: TGTGCCAGCAGTCTAAAGAACACCGGGGAGCTGTTTTTT
D gene: NA; J gene: TRBJ2-3; V gene: TRBV24-1; clone size: many; CDR3 protein: CATSDSDRFTDTQYF; CDR3 DNA: TGTGCCACCAGTGATTCCGACAGGTTCACAGATACGCAGTATTTT
D gene: TRBD1; J gene: TRBJ1-1; V gene: TRBV28; clone size: many; CDR3 protein: CASSPIRGPWKAFF; CDR3 DNA: TGTGCCAGCAGCCCTATCAGGGGGCCTTGGAAAGCTTTCTTT
D gene: TRBD1; J gene: TRBJ1-2; V gene: TRBV12-3/TRBV12-4; clone size: many; CDR3 protein: CASSLWTGDGGYTF; CDR3 DNA: TGTGCCAGCAGTTTATGGACAGGGGACGGCGGCTACACCTTC
D gene: TRBD2; J gene: TRBJ2-3; V gene: TRBV15; clone size: NA; CDR3 protein: CATSRFGTSGRMSTDTQYF; CDR3 DNA: TGTGCCACCAGCAGATTCGGGACTAGCGGGAGGATGAGCACAGATACGCAGTATTTT
D gene: NA; J gene: TRBJ1-5; V gene: TRBV19; clone size: NA; CDR3 protein: CASSATGRNQPQHF; CDR3 DNA: TGTGCCAGTAGTGCGACAGGCCGCAATCAGCCCCAGCATTTT
D gene: NA; J gene: TRBJ1-2; V gene: TRBV7-2; clone size: many; CDR3 protein: CASSLEWGSNYGYTF; CDR3 DNA: TGTGCCAGCAGCTTAGAGTGGGGTTCAAATTATGGCTACACCTTC
D gene: NA; J gene: TRBJ1-2; V gene: TRBV30; clone size: NA; CDR3 protein: CAWSVMVQGDSYTF; CDR3 DNA: TGTGCCTGGAGTGTAATGGTACAGGGAGATAGCTACACCTTC
D gene: TRBD1; J gene: TRBJ1-1; V gene: TRBV11-2; clone size: many; CDR3 protein: CASIPQKQGVTPYSEAFF; CDR3 DNA: TGTGCCAGCATCCCCCAAAAGCAGGGGGTGACTCCCTATTCTGAAGCTTTCTTT
D gene: NA; J gene: TRBJ1-1; V gene: TRBV6-4; clone size: few; CDR3 protein: CASRQDRYTEAFF; CDR3 DNA: TGTGCCAGCAGACAGGACCGTTACACTGAAGCTTTCTTT